The clone carrying this TCR beta chain occurred a few times. The data originate from a study of shared T cell receptors in the human thymus. Method: immunoSEQ multiplex PCR; TCRdb's copy keeps in-frame clones and lacks some. The profile covers about 540,000 clones, with about 80% appearing a single time and roughly 0.013% taken by the ten largest. The CDR3 consists of 16 residues. Looked up from germline, CDR1 is LNHNV and CDR2 is YYDKDF (reference sequence). V lost 0 bases and J lost 2, with 13 bases in between. These data were also filed under a second study, of human thymus T cells. That source adds: Donor material was obtained from healthy Finnish infants undergoing corrective surgery for congenital heart defects. Thymus specimens were resections from corrective heart surgery. Thymic and blood repertoires showed apparently biased V and J gene usage. Among unrelated individuals, related research reported thymic repertoires that overlapped highly.

The V call is TRBV15, the J call TRBJ2-5, with D perhaps matching TRBD2 (6 bases). The receptor comes from a boy under two years old with a congenital heart defect. The sample taken for sequencing was thymocytes. This CDR3 is CATSRDWGDAQETQYF. CDR3 nucleotide sequence: TGTGCCACCAGCAGAGATTGGGGGGATGCTCAAGAGACCCAGTACTTC.